This T cell receptor (beta chain) was recovered during a study of shared T cell receptors in the human thymus. Libraries were prepared by immunoSEQ multiplex PCR; TCRdb keeps only in-frame clonotypes and omits some of them. In the table there are about 660,000 clones, around 89% of which are singletons. This CDR3 contains 16 residues. V lost 0 bases, J lost 5 bases, and 16 bases lay in between. In germline, CDR1 is MNHEY, CDR2 SVGAGI. The data also belong to a second study, concerning human thymus T cells. This second study says: Thymic resections from corrective heart surgery supplied the tissue. Related research examined unrelated individuals and reported that their thymic repertoires overlapped highly.

The rearrangement uses TRBV6-5 and TRBJ2-5, with D uncertain. This TCR came from a boy less than two years old with a congenital heart defect. Sequencing was carried out using thymocytes. Here the CDR3 reads CASSYSVSAEMETQYF. The CDR3 coding sequence is TGTGCCAGCAGTTACTCTGTCAGCGCTGAAATGGAGACCCAGTACTTC.